What follows describes a single T cell receptor (beta chain). Its antigen remains unidentified. The assay was immunoSEQ multiplex PCR, and TCRdb's table has in-frame clones only and misses some. The sample shows some 34,000 clones, 55% to 80% of them seen only once. Germline V CDR1 and CDR2: SGHNT, YENEEA. J gave up 3 bases and V 2 bases, and 6 bases lay outside the gene matches. This CDR3 spans 15 amino acids. This sample is part of a study of radiotherapy plus CTLA-4 blockade in lung cancer. On the study more broadly: An objective response was seen in 18% of patients, and disease control in about 30%. Notes on the study in general: In blood, early T cell clone dynamics reportedly predicted response best, together with interferon-beta. Radiotherapy with ipilimumab was followed by blood expansion of tumor-derived clones.

Chemo-refractory metastatic non-small-cell lung cancer patients received focal radiation with ipilimumab CTLA-4 blockade. The clonotype was recovered from a human donor with non-small cell lung cancer who had stable disease on radiotherapy plus ipilimumab. The chain couples TRBV11-3 to TRBJ2-7; 8 bases are shared with TRBD2. The input for sequencing was peripheral blood, taken from a patient treated with radiotherapy plus ipilimumab. DNA of the CDR3: TGTGCCAGCAGCTTAAGCCCGGGGGGGGTCTACGAGCAGTACTTC. Its translation: CASSLSPGGVYEQYF.